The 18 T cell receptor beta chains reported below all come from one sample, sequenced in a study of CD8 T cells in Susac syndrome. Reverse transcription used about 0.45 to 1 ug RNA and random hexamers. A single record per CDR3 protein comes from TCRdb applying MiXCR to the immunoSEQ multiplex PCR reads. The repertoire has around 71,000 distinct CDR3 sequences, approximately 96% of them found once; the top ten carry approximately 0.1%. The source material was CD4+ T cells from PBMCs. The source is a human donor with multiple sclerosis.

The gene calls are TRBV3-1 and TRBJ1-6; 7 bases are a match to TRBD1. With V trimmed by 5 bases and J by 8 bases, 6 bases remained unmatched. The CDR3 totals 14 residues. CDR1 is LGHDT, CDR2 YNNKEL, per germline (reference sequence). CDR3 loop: CASSATGDHSPLHF. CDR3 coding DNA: TGTGCCAGCAGCGCAACAGGGGACCATTCACCCCTCCACTTT.

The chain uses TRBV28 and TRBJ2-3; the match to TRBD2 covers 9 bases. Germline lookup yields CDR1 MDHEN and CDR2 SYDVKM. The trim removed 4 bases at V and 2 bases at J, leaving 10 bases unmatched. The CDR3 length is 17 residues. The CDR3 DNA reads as TGTGCCAGCAGTTCCCCCGGGGTAGCGGGGGACACAGATACGCAGTATTTT. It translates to CASSSPGVAGDTDTQYF.

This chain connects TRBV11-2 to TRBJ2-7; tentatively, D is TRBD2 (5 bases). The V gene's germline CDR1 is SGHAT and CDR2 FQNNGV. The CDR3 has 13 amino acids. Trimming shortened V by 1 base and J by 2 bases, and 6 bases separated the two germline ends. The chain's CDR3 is CASSLAGTYEQYF. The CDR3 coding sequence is TGTGCCAGCAGCTTAGCCGGGACCTACGAGCAGTACTTC.

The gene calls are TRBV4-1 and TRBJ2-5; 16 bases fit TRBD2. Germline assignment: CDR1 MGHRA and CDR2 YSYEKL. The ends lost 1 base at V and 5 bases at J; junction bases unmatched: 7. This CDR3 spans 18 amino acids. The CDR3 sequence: CASSQGPGTSGGAETQYF. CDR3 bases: TGCGCCAGCAGCCAAGGCCCCGGGACTAGCGGGGGGGCGGAGACCCAGTACTTC.

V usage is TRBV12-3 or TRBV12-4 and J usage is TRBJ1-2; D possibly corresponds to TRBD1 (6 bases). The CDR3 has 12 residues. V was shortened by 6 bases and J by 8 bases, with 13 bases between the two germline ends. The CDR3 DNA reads TGTGCCAGCAGCCTCACAGGGCGGGGCTACACCTTC. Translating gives CASSLTGRGYTF.

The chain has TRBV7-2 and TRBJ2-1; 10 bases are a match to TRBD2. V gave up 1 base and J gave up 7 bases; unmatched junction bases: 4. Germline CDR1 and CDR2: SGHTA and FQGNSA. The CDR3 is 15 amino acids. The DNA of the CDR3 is TGTGCCAGCAGCTTAGACAGCGGGGGGGCGAATGAGCAGTTCTTC. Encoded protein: CASSLDSGGANEQFF.

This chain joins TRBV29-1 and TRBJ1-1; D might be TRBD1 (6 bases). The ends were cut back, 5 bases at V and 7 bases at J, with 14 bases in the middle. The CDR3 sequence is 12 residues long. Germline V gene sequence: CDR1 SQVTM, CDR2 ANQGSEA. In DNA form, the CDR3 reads TGCAGCGTTCAAGGGGGGTTCGTTGAAGCTTTCTTT. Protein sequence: CSVQGGFVEAFF.

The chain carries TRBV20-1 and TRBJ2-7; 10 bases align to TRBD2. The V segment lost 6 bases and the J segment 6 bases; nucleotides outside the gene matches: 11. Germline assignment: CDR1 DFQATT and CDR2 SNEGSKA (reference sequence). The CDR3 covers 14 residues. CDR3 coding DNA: TGCAGTGCCCCGAGCGGGGGGGCCTGGGGCGAGCAGTACTTC. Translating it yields CSAPSGGAWGEQYF.

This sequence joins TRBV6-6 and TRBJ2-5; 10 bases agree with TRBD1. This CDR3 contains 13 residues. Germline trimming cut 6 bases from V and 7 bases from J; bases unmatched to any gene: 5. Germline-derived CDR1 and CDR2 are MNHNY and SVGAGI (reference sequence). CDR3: CASSPRDRGTQYF. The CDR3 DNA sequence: TGTGCCAGCAGCCCCCGGGACAGGGGGACCCAGTACTTC.

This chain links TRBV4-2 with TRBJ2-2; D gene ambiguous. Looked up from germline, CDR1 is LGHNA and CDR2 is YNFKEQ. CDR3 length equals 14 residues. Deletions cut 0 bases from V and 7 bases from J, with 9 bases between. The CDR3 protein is CASSQDPHVGELFF. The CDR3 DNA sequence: TGTGCCAGCAGCCAAGATCCCCACGTCGGGGAGCTGTTTTTT.

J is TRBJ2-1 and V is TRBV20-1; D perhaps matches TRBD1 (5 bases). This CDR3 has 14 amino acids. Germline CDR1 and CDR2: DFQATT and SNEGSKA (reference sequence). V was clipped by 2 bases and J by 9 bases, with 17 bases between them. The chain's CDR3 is CSARTGRRLSEQFF. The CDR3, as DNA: TGCAGTGCTAGAACAGGTCGCAGGTTGAGTGAGCAGTTCTTC.

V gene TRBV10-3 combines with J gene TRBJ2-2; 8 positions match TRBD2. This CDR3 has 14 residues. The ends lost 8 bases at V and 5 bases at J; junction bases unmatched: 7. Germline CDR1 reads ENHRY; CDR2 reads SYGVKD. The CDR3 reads CAIQAGAWTGELFF. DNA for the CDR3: TGTGCCATCCAAGCGGGGGCCTGGACCGGGGAGCTGTTTTTT.

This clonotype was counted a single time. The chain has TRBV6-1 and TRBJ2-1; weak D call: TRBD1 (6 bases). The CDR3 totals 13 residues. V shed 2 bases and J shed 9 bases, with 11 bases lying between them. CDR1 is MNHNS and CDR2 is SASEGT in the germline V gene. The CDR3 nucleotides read TGTGCCAGCAGTGAACCGACAGGACTTGAGCAGTTCTTC. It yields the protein CASSEPTGLEQFF.

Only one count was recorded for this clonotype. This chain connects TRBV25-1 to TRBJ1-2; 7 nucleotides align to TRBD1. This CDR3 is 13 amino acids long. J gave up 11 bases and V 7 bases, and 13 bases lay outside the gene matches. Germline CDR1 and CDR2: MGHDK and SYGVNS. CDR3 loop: CASTTGDSLRYTF. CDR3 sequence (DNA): TGTGCCAGCACCACAGGGGACAGTTTACGGTACACCTTC.

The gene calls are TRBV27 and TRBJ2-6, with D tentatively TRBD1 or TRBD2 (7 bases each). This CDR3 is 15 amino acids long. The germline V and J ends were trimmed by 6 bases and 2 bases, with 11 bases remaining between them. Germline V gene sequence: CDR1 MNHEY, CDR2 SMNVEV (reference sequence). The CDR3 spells CASRTGRAGANVLTF. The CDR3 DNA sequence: TGTGCCAGCAGGACAGGGAGGGCTGGGGCCAACGTCCTGACTTTC. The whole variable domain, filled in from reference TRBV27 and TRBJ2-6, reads EAQVTQNPRYLITVTGKKLTVTCSQNMNHEYMSWYRQDPGLGLRQIYYSMNVEVTDKGDVPEGYKVSRKEKRNFPLILESPSPNQTSLYFCASRTGRAGANVLTFGAGSRLTVL.

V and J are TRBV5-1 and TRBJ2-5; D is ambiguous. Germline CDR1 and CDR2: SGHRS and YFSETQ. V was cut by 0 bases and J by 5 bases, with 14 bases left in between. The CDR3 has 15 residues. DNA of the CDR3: TGCGCCAGCAGCTTGGCTGGGGATAGCTGGGAGACCCAGTACTTC. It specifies CASSLAGDSWETQYF.

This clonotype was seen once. The chain's CDR3 is CASSPGTGIDGYTF. The DNA of the CDR3 is TGTGCCAGCAGCCCCGGGACAGGGATCGACGGCTACACCTTC. V gene TRBV9 combines with J gene TRBJ1-2; 9 nucleotides match TRBD1. Germline loops: CDR1 SGDLS, CDR2 YYNGEE. The CDR3 is made up of 14 amino acids. The V segment lost 4 bases and the J segment 8 bases; nucleotides outside the gene matches: 9.

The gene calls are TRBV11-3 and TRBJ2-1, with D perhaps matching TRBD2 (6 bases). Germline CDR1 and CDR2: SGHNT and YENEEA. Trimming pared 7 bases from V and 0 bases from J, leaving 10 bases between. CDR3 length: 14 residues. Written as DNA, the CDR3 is TGTGCCAGCACCCGGGGGAGCTCCTACAATGAGCAGTTCTTC. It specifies CASTRGSSYNEQFF. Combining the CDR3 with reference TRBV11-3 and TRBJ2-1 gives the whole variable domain EAGVVQSPRYKIIEKKQPVAFWCNPISGHNTLYWYLQNLGQGPELLIRYENEEAVDDSQLPKDRFSAERLKGVDSTLKIQPAELGDSAVYLCASTRGSSYNEQFFGPGTRLTVL.